This T cell receptor (beta chain) was captured in a study of T cell repertoires in cytomegalovirus infection. For the study at large: CMV epitopes in the study were HLA-C-restricted (recently identified) and HLA-B-restricted (well studied). Shared public TCR beta signatures pointed to both CMV infection and a matching HLA type.

Using its own MiXCR run on the reads, TCRdb lists one record per CDR3 protein. Among roughly 49,000 distinct CDR3 sequences listed, around 23% were seen once. Concerning this clonotype itself: Antigen specificity is unknown.

Study-wide points: Across the ex vivo response, the dominant clonotypes were HLA-C-restricted CMV-specific TCR beta clonotypes.

The clonotype originates from a human donor in good health (CMV status not recorded). Some clones in this sample may be carry-over from other donors' samples. Sequencing was performed on CD8+ T cells from cultured PBMCs, taken from culture after CMV antigen stimulation.

In nucleotides, the CDR3 is TGCAGTGCTACAGGGAAGGGAGGCAATTCACCCCTCCACTTT. This translates into CSATGKGGNSPLHF. The chain carries TRBV20-1 and TRBJ1-6, with a weak D call TRBD1 (5 bases). The length of the CDR3 is 14 residues. V was pared by 4 bases and J by 7 bases, with 14 bases between. Germline loops: CDR1 DFQATT, CDR2 SNEGSKA (reference sequence).